The 17 T cell receptor beta chains given below trace back to one sample, sequenced in a study of T cells in localized non-small cell lung cancer. Sequencing was performed with immunoSEQ multiplex PCR; in TCRdb, only in-frame clones are kept and a portion is missing. The table lists over 850 clones, around a fifth of them singletons. Sequencing was performed on normal lung tissue next to the tumor, taken before any cancer treatment. These receptors all stem from a man aged 40 to 69 with stage I lung adenocarcinoma.

The CDR3 DNA reads TGTGCCAGCAGAAACGACAGGGTAGGAGAGACCCAGTACTTC. It translates to CASRNDRVGETQYF. This sequence joins TRBV28 and TRBJ2-5; 7 positions match TRBD1. J was trimmed by 4 bases and V by 6 bases; bases with no gene match: 8. The CDR3 has 14 residues. CDR1 MDHEN and CDR2 SYDVKM come from the germline V gene.

This clone is classed as large. The CDR3 spells CASSPRSPLNGYTF. CDR3 bases: TGTGCCAGCAGCCCCCGGTCACCTCTGAACGGCTACACCTTC. V and J are TRBV11-3 and TRBJ1-2, with D uncertain. V was shortened by 5 bases and J by 8 bases, with 18 bases between the two germline ends. Germline-derived CDR1 and CDR2 are SGHNT and YENEEA. The CDR3 totals 14 residues.

DNA of the CDR3: TGTGCCAGCTCACCATACGGGGCTGGGGCCAACGTCCTGACTTTC. Protein: CASSPYGAGANVLTF. The V gene is TRBV18, the J gene TRBJ2-6; the D gene is possibly TRBD2 (5 bases). The germline gives CDR1 KGHSH, CDR2 LQKENI. This CDR3 contains 15 residues. The V end lost 2 bases, the J end lost 2 bases, and 7 bases lay between the germline ends.

In this sample, this clone turned up a few times. This chain joins TRBV6-8 and TRBJ1-4, with 7 bases identical to TRBD1. Per the germline V gene, CDR1 is MNHGY and CDR2 is SAAAGT. The CDR3 is made up of 14 amino acids. The ends lost 5 bases at V and 2 bases at J; junction bases unmatched: 2. CDR3 protein: CASSGRGTNEKLFF. For the CDR3, the DNA is TGTGCCAGCAGTGGCAGGGGGACTAATGAAAAACTGTTTTTT.

The chain joins TRBV10-3 to TRBJ1-1; 7 bases are shared with TRBD1. The CDR3 extends over 14 amino acids. J was trimmed by 1 base and V by 6 bases; bases with no gene match: 5. Germline V gene sequence: CDR1 ENHRY, CDR2 SYGVKD. The CDR3 loop reads CAIRGRTGNTEAFF. DNA for the CDR3: TGTGCCATCAGAGGAAGGACAGGGAACACTGAAGCTTTCTTT.

The V call is TRBV9, the J call TRBJ2-5, with a possible D match to TRBD2 (5 bases). CDR3 length: 13 amino acids. The V and J ends lost 5 bases and 3 bases respectively, with 11 bases between them. Germline CDR1 and CDR2: SGDLS and YYNGEE. CDR3: CASSPLREETQYF. CDR3 bases: TGTGCCAGCAGTCCCCTGAGGGAAGAGACCCAGTACTTC.

A few counts support this clone. The chain couples TRBV6-8 to TRBJ2-3, with a weak D call TRBD1 (6 bases). V lost 5 bases and J lost 0, with 9 bases in between. The CDR3 is 14 amino acids. CDR1 and CDR2 (germline): MNHGY, SAAAGT. The CDR3 is CASSRGFSTDTQYF. CDR3 sequence (DNA): TGTGCCAGCAGTAGGGGGTTTAGCACAGATACGCAGTATTTT.

This clone was seen more than once but under ten times. The chain combines TRBV11-3 with TRBJ2-3; possibly TRBD2 for D (6 bases). V dropped 6 bases and J dropped 0 bases, with 16 bases sitting between them. Germline lookup yields CDR1 SGHNT and CDR2 YENEEA. The CDR3 totals 16 residues. CDR3 nucleotide sequence: TGTGCCAGCAGTCCTGGGAGAGGGACTAGCACAGATACGCAGTATTTT. Protein: CASSPGRGTSTDTQYF.

This clone was detected a few times. The V call is TRBV5-1, the J call TRBJ2-1; D tentatively reads TRBD1 or TRBD2 (5 bases each). CDR1 and CDR2 (germline): SGHRS, YFSETQ. The CDR3 is 15 residues long. The V end lost 2 bases, the J end lost 5 bases, and 14 bases lay between the germline ends. CDR3 sequence (DNA): TGCGCCAGCAGCTTTCGAGGGGAAGTAAACAATGAGCAGTTCTTC. Residues: CASSFRGEVNNEQFF. Drawing the rest from reference TRBV5-1 and TRBJ2-1, the complete variable domain is KAGVTQTPRYLIKTRGQQVTLSCSPISGHRSVSWYQQTPGQGLQFLFEYFSETQRNKGNFPGRFSGRQFSNSRSEMNVSTLELGDSALYLCASSFRGEVNNEQFFGPGTRLTVL.

The CDR3 nucleotides are TGTGCTAGTGCCTTAGGGGGTACGGATTCACCCCTCCACTTT. Amino acids: CASALGGTDSPLHF. The chain is built from TRBV12-5 and TRBJ1-6; D is perhaps TRBD1 (6 bases). The CDR3 runs 14 residues. Trimming removed 7 bases from V and 8 bases from J, with 15 bases in between. Germline V gene sequence: CDR1 LGHNT, CDR2 FRNRAP.

This clone was counted between two and nine times. The chain carries TRBV9 and TRBJ2-1; D gene unclear. This CDR3 is built from 16 residues. Deletions cut 5 bases from V and 0 bases from J, with 15 bases between. Germline V gene sequence: CDR1 SGDLS, CDR2 YYNGEE. In DNA, the CDR3 is TGTGCCAGCAGTGAAGCTGAGCCGAGCTCCTACAATGAGCAGTTCTTC. Its protein product is CASSEAEPSSYNEQFF.

This chain joins TRBV18 and TRBJ1-3; D perhaps matches TRBD1 (5 bases). Germline assignment: CDR1 KGHSH and CDR2 LQKENI. The CDR3 runs 16 residues. V was cut by 0 bases and J by 2 bases, with 11 bases left in between. The DNA for the CDR3 is TGTGCCAGCTCACCACCGATCAGGGAAACTGGAAACACCATATATTTT. Its protein is CASSPPIRETGNTIYF.

The V and J genes are TRBV6-8 and TRBJ2-7, with 12 bases aligning to TRBD2. V gave up 4 bases and J gave up 2 bases; unmatched junction bases: 3. The CDR3 totals 15 residues. CDR1 is MNHGY, CDR2 SAAAGT, per germline. The CDR3 is CASSSRTSGTYEQYF. CDR3 DNA sequence: TGTGCCAGCAGTTCTCGGACTAGCGGGACCTACGAGCAGTACTTC.

This clone has only a few counts. This chain joins TRBV19 and TRBJ2-7, with D perhaps assigned TRBD1 or TRBD2 (6 bases each). Germline CDR1 reads LNHDA; CDR2 reads SQIVND (reference sequence). This CDR3 region has 14 residues. Trimming took off 5 bases at V and 3 bases at J, with 14 bases between the two ends. CDR3 region: CASSPTGGGYEQYF. DNA of the CDR3: TGTGCCAGTAGTCCGACAGGAGGGGGCTACGAGCAGTACTTC.

The V call is TRBV15, the J call TRBJ2-5; D is undetermined. In germline, CDR1 is LNHNV, CDR2 YYDKDF (reference sequence). The CDR3 has 14 amino acids. V lost 1 base, J lost 2 bases, and 8 bases lay in between. The CDR3, as DNA: TGTGCCACCAGCAGAGGGTCCGATCAAGAGACCCAGTACTTC. It translates to CATSRGSDQETQYF.

This clone was observed a handful of times. The V and J genes are TRBV9 and TRBJ1-5; tentative D call: TRBD1 (5 bases). V was shortened by 5 bases and J by 4 bases, with 16 bases between the two germline ends. The germline V gene has CDR1 SGDLS and CDR2 YYNGEE. CDR3 length: 15 amino acids. The CDR3 here is CASSERQGINQPQHF. CDR3 bases: TGTGCCAGCAGTGAACGCCAGGGCATTAATCAGCCCCAGCATTTT.

This chain connects TRBV30 to TRBJ2-1; TRBD2 matches 10 bases. V trimming: 5 bases; J trimming: 0 bases; junction bases outside the gene matches: 7. CDR1 and CDR2 (germline): GTSNPN, SVGIG (reference sequence). The CDR3 spans 16 residues. The CDR3 nucleotides are TGTGCCTGGTTTACTAGCGGGATAAGCTCCTACAATGAGCAGTTCTTC. Its protein is CAWFTSGISSYNEQFF. The full variable domain, completed using reference TRBV30 and TRBJ2-1, is SQTIHQWPATLVQPVGSPLSLECTVEGTSNPNLYWYRQAAGRGLQLLFYSVGIGQISSEVPQNLSASRPQDRQFILSSKKLLLSDSGFYLCAWFTSGISSYNEQFFGPGTRLTVL.